This T cell receptor (beta chain) was found in a study of human T cells and chemical hapten exposure. As for the study in general: Diphenylcyclopropenone doses were given weekly to the scalps of patients across the approximately 25-week study. Small pooled library volume differences mainly caused per-sample TCR yield variation. General study points: Versus controls, expanded TCRs had significantly more large CDR3 similarity clusters.

Unique molecular identifiers were attached to individual cDNA molecules during library preparation. One entry per CDR3 protein, called by TCRdb with MiXCR from the RACE reads. The table shows under 200,000 distinct CDR3 sequences, with under 35% occurring only once. A remark on this clonotype: Its antigen remains unidentified. Compared with germline, one end of the junction differs, possibly owing to a read error.

The germline V gene has CDR1 LGHNA and CDR2 YSLEER. This CDR3 has 16 residues. The sample's time point: pre-sensitization, week 0. Treatment specified: therapeutic diphenylcyclopropenone sensitization with weekly scalp DPC. The sample here was whole blood, taken in connection with sensitization to the hapten diphenylcyclopropenone (DPC). The receptor was isolated from a woman aged 30 to 39 with alopecia areata. Some clones in this sample may be carry-over from other donors' samples. The chain carries TRBV4-3 and TRBJ1-1; 9 bases are shared with TRBD1. CDR3 bases: TGCACCAGCAGCCACGAACGCCGGGACAGGGACACTGAAGCTTTCTTT. Translated, it gives CTSSHERRDRDTEAFF.